What follows describes a single TCR beta chain. Antigen: not known. Both 60 Vbeta primers and 13 Jbeta primers went into the PCR. Some clones are missing from TCRdb's copy, which holds only in-frame ones; the method was immunoSEQ multiplex PCR. Of about 130,000 clones listed, approximately 62% were seen once; the top ten hold about 1.5%. This sample was included in a study of cytomegalovirus exposure and HLA in healthy donors. Study-wide points: Donors were assumed by presence/absence analyses to have roughly uniform sequencing depth.

The receptor was isolated from a human donor in good health. The sample comprised PBMCs.

The CDR3 DNA sequence: TGTGCCAGCAGTCCCCCTGGGGCCTTTAACTATGGCTACACCTTC. Translated, it gives CASSPPGAFNYGYTF. V usage is TRBV28 and J usage is TRBJ1-2; tentatively, D is TRBD1 (5 bases). Deletions cut 5 bases from V and 1 base from J, with 14 bases between. The CDR3 has 15 amino acids. CDR1 is MDHEN and CDR2 is SYDVKM in the germline V gene.